The TCR beta chain described here comes from a study of a mutant IDH1 vaccine in newly diagnosed glioma. Remarks on this clone: No antigen is known for it.

Method: immunoSEQ multiplex PCR; TCRdb's copy keeps in-frame clones and lacks some. The table records tens of thousands of clones, roughly four fifths of them present only once. Specified time point: week 47, end of study. What each vaccine dose contained was 300 ug of mutant IDH1 20-mer peptide, accompanied by topical imiquimod. The sequence derives from a woman in her 50s with glioma. Specimen: PBMCs, collected from a glioma patient whose treatment included an IDH1 peptide vaccine.

CDR3 residues: CASSPPTGIYGYTF. DNA of the CDR3: TGTGCCAGCAGTCCTCCGACAGGAATCTATGGCTACACCTTC. V and J are TRBV28 and TRBJ1-2; weak D call: TRBD1 (6 bases). V was trimmed by 5 bases and J by 4 bases, leaving 14 bases between them. CDR3 size: 14 residues. The germline V gene has CDR1 MDHEN and CDR2 SYDVKM.